Listed below are T cell receptor beta chains from one sample, sequenced in a study of T cells in tuberculosis. Assay: immunoSEQ multiplex PCR; the TCRdb copy retains only in-frame clones and omits some. The table has roughly 35,000 clones, 93% seen once. The sequenced sample was PBMCs. The receptor set was obtained from a donor aged 10 to 29 with latent tuberculosis or without tuberculosis infection. The CDR3 runs from the conserved cysteine through the conserved F or W. Fields, in order: J gene, V gene, clone size, D gene, CDR3 DNA, CDR3 protein. D genes are given only for firm matches. Not every row has a clone size; where given, it reads once, few, many or a size class.

>TRBJ2-1|TRBV7-9|once|TRBD1
TGTGCCAGCAGCTTCCCCGTCCCAAGAGGGGACAGGGTGTTCTTC
CASSFPVPRGDRVFF
>TRBJ1-2|TRBV11-2|NA|NA
TGTGCCAGCAGCTACGGGTCAGACTATGGCTACACCTTC
CASSYGSDYGYTF
>TRBJ2-7|TRBV7-9|NA|NA
TGTGCCAGCAGCTCCCCCGGGGTCCCCTACGAGCAGTACTTC
CASSSPGVPYEQYF
>TRBJ1-3|TRBV11-2|NA|NA
TGTGCCAGCTTGCGTCAGTCGGGAGAGGGTGGAAACACCATATATTTT
CASLRQSGEGGNTIYF
>TRBJ1-2|TRBV30|NA|TRBD1
TGTGCCTGGAGCAGGACGGGACAGGGGGCCTATGGCTACACCTTC
CAWSRTGQGAYGYTF
>TRBJ2-1|TRBV6-5|NA|TRBD1
TGTGCCAGCGCCAGGGGGCGCGTACAGGGGCAGTTCTTC
CASARGRVQGQFF
>TRBJ2-1|TRBV10-3|NA|TRBD1
TGTGCCATCAGTGAAGGGACAGGCCTCTCTTACAATGAGCAGTTCTTC
CAISEGTGLSYNEQFF
>TRBJ2-1|TRBV19|NA|NA
TGTGCCAGTAGTATGGTATCATCGGCGGGCGATGAGCAGTTCTTC
CASSMVSSAGDEQFF
>TRBJ1-2|TRBV6-6|NA|TRBD1
TGTGCCAGCACCGCCCAGGGGGATAACTATGGCTACACCTTC
CASTAQGDNYGYTF
>TRBJ2-3|TRBV29-1|NA|TRBD1
TGCAGCGTTGTTAGGGGGCTAAGCGCAGATACGCAGTATTTT
CSVVRGLSADTQYF
>TRBJ1-2|TRBV13|NA|TRBD1
TGTGCCAGCAGCGGACAGGTCGGCTATGGCTACACCTTC
CASSGQVGYGYTF
>TRBJ2-1|TRBV6-6|NA|NA
TGTGCCAGCAGTTACTCGAGAGGGAACAATGAGCAGTTCTTC
CASSYSRGNNEQFF
>TRBJ2-7|TRBV5-1|NA|TRBD2
TGCGCCAGCAGCGTAGCAGGTAGCGGGGGGGCTTCCTACGAGCAGTACTTC
CASSVAGSGGASYEQYF
>TRBJ1-2|TRBV10-3|NA|NA
TGTGCCATCAGTGAGGCTCAGGATGGCTACACCTTC
CAISEAQDGYTF
>TRBJ2-4|TRBV27|NA|TRBD1
TGTGCCAGCAGTCCCGGGACAGGGGAAGCCAAAAACATTCAGTACTTC
CASSPGTGEAKNIQYF
>TRBJ1-2|TRBV9|NA|TRBD1
TGTGCCAGCAGCTCCCGACCGGGACAGGGGAATGGCTACACCTTC
CASSSRPGQGNGYTF
>TRBJ1-5|TRBV9|NA|NA
TGTGCCAGCAGCCTCGGGGGGGGAATCCAGCCCCAGCATTTT
CASSLGGGIQPQHF
>TRBJ1-2|TRBV19|NA|NA
TGTGCCAGTAATCAGGCAGGGGATGCCAACTATGGCTACACCTTC
CASNQAGDANYGYTF
>TRBJ2-7|TRBV5-4|NA|TRBD2
TGTGCCAGCAGCTTGGCGGGGGGCGAGCAGTACTTC
CASSLAGGEQYF
>TRBJ2-2|TRBV27|NA|NA
TGTGCCAGCAGTTCGGGAACGAACACCGGGGAGCTGTTTTTT
CASSSGTNTGELFF
>TRBJ2-7|TRBV6-5|NA|TRBD1
TGTGCCAGCAGCCGGGACAGAGACTACGAGCAGTACTTC
CASSRDRDYEQYF
>TRBJ2-3|TRBV19|NA|NA
TGTGCCAGTTCCGGGAATTTCGACGATACGCAGTATTTT
CASSGNFDDTQYF
>TRBJ1-2|TRBV4-3|NA|NA
TGCGCCAGCAGCGCCTTATTAGCTAACTATGGCTACACCTTC
CASSALLANYGYTF
>TRBJ2-3|TRBV28|NA|NA
TGTGCCAGCACGGGTTACGCAGATACGCAGTATTTT
CASTGYADTQYF
>TRBJ1-3|TRBV6-5|once|NA
TGTGCCAGCTTTGAACGGGGAGCCTCTGGAAACACCATATATTTT
CASFERGASGNTIYF